The rows below give T cell receptor beta chains drawn from one sample of a study of blood T cell repertoires in COVID-19. Sequencing was performed with immunoSEQ multiplex PCR; in TCRdb, only in-frame clones are kept and a portion is missing. The sample shows hundreds of thousands of clones, approximately 83% of them seen only once. Sequenced material: peripheral blood. The receptors derive from a woman aged 30 to 39 who had recovered from COVID-19. Each CDR3 is given with its conserved first and last residue. D genes are given only for firm matches. Not all rows give a size; the values are once, few, many and, for expanded clones, a class.

v_call	d_call	j_call	clone_size	cdr3_nt	cdr3_aa
TRBV7-2	NA	TRBJ1-2	NA	TGTGCCAGCAGCTTTTCCGGGGTATGGGGCTACACCTTC	CASSFSGVWGYTF
TRBV12-3/TRBV12-4	TRBD2	TRBJ2-5	NA	TGTGCCAGCGGTAGGGAGGGAGAGACCCAGTACTTC	CASGREGETQYF
TRBV19	TRBD2	TRBJ2-1	NA	TGTGCCAGTAGATCTAGCGGGGAATACAATGAGCAGTTCTTC	CASRSSGEYNEQFF
TRBV19	NA	TRBJ2-6	NA	TGTGCCAGTCAGCACCCCCGGGGTTCTGGGGCCAACGTCCTGACTTTC	CASQHPRGSGANVLTF
TRBV27	TRBD2	TRBJ2-1	NA	TGTGCCAGCAGTCTTCCATCCGGGACTAGCGGTTACAATGAGCAGTTCTTC	CASSLPSGTSGYNEQFF
TRBV30	NA	TRBJ2-1	NA	TGTGCCTGGAGTGTACTTCGGGGGTATGATGAGCAGTTCTTC	CAWSVLRGYDEQFF
TRBV3-1/TRBV3-2	TRBD1	TRBJ2-5	NA	TGTGCCAGCAGCCTGGGGACAGGGAAACAAGAGACCCAGTACTTC	CASSLGTGKQETQYF
TRBV3-1/TRBV3-2	TRBD1	TRBJ1-2	NA	TGTGCCAGCAGCCGAAACAGGGGGAGTTCTTATGGCTACACCTTC	CASSRNRGSSYGYTF
TRBV5-1	NA	TRBJ2-2	NA	TGCGCCAGCGAGAGGAGGGGGCTGGGAGGATCCGGGGAGCTGTTTTTT	CASERRGLGGSGELFF
TRBV5-1	NA	TRBJ2-7	few	TGCGCCAGCAGCTTGCAGGGGTACGAGCAGTACTTC	CASSLQGYEQYF
TRBV13	NA	TRBJ2-7	NA	TGTGCCAGCAGGGAGCAGGGGACCTCCTACGAGCAGTACTTC	CASREQGTSYEQYF
TRBV5-4	TRBD2	TRBJ2-2	NA	TGTGCCAGCAGCAACGTGCGGGAGGGGAACACCGGGGAGCTGTTTTTT	CASSNVREGNTGELFF
TRBV4-1	TRBD1	TRBJ1-5	NA	TGCGCCAGCAGCCAACTGACAGGGGCTCAGCCCCAGCATTTT	CASSQLTGAQPQHF
TRBV19	TRBD1	TRBJ2-7	NA	TGTGCGGGACCGGGACAGGGGGCGCATGAGCAGTACTTC	CAGPGQGAHEQYF
TRBV5-6	NA	TRBJ2-3	NA	TGTGCCAGCAGCTTGCGATCCTCGTCACGGGGTGCCACAGATACGCAGTATTTT	CASSLRSSSRGATDTQYF
TRBV30	NA	TRBJ1-2	NA	TGTGCCTGGAGTCTAACCGGGGGAGCTAACTATGGCTACACCTTC	CAWSLTGGANYGYTF
TRBV30	NA	TRBJ1-4	NA	TGTGCCTGGAGTGGAGATGATGAAAAACTGTTTTTT	CAWSGDDEKLFF
TRBV27	TRBD2	TRBJ2-3	few	TGTGCCAGCAGTGCGCGACTACTAGCGGGAGCGGATACGCAGTATTTT	CASSARLLAGADTQYF
TRBV7-9	NA	TRBJ1-2	NA	TGTGCCAGCAGCTTAGTACCAGACTCTAACTATGGCTACACCTTC	CASSLVPDSNYGYTF
TRBV18	TRBD1	TRBJ1-3	NA	TGTGCCAGCTCACCGACAGGGGGCTCTGGAAACACCATATATTTT	CASSPTGGSGNTIYF
TRBV3-1/TRBV3-2	TRBD2	TRBJ2-1	NA	TGTGCCAGCAGCCCCCAATTTTTTAGCGGGAGTGAGCAGTTCTTC	CASSPQFFSGSEQFF
TRBV3-1/TRBV3-2	NA	TRBJ1-4	NA	TGTGCCAGCAGCCAAGCCCCTGGGAGGGGAGGTATGCAACTGTTTTTT	CASSQAPGRGGMQLFF
TRBV21-1	NA	TRBJ2-7	NA	TGTGCCAGCATTTTTGTGCCCCAACTGAACTACGAGCAGTACTTC	CASIFVPQLNYEQYF
TRBV6-2/TRBV6-3	TRBD1	TRBJ2-3	NA	TGTGCCAGCAGTTACAACCCGGGACAGGGATGGCCAGATACGCAGTATTTT	CASSYNPGQGWPDTQYF
TRBV27	NA	TRBJ2-7	NA	TGTGCCAGCAGTTTATCGGGGCTTTGGGTCCCCCAAGGGCAGTACTTC	CASSLSGLWVPQGQYF
TRBV9	NA	TRBJ2-2	NA	TGTGCCAGCAGCCTCCCCCGGGATACAGGGTCGATCACCGGGGAGCTGTTTTTT	CASSLPRDTGSITGELFF
TRBV19	NA	TRBJ2-7	once	TGTGCCAGTAGTATAGCCCCAGGTACCTACGAGCAGTACTTC	CASSIAPGTYEQYF
TRBV27	NA	TRBJ2-5	NA	TGTGCCAGCAGTTACCGGGAAGGAGAGACCCAGTACTTC	CASSYREGETQYF
TRBV4-2	NA	TRBJ2-3	NA	TGTGCCAGCAGCACCTTTGAAGGGGGGGGCCGCGCAGATACGCAGTATTTT	CASSTFEGGGRADTQYF
TRBV4-3	NA	TRBJ2-2	NA	TGCGCCAGCAGCCACCAATGGGGGGGGCCTGCGGGCACCGGGGAGCTGTTTTTT	CASSHQWGGPAGTGELFF
TRBV18	TRBD1	TRBJ2-7	once	TGTGCCAGCTCTAAGGGGACAGAAGAGCAGTACTTC	CASSKGTEEQYF
TRBV19	NA	TRBJ1-1	once	TGTGCCAGTAGCGACCTGCGACTGGGCACTGAAGCTTTCTTT	CASSDLRLGTEAFF
TRBV18	NA	TRBJ1-2	NA	TGTGCCAGCTCACCAGAGGCAGACTCCTATGGCTACACCTTC	CASSPEADSYGYTF
TRBV24-1	NA	TRBJ2-2	few	TGTGCCACCAGAGGTGGCAGGGACACCGGGGAGCTGTTTTTT	CATRGGRDTGELFF
TRBV3-1/TRBV3-2	NA	TRBJ1-4	NA	TGTGCCAGCAGCCAACAGAAACTGTTTTTT	CASSQQKLFF
TRBV20-1	TRBD2	TRBJ2-1	NA	TGCAGTGCTAGTACTAGCGGGAGACAGAAAAAGTTCTTC	CSASTSGRQKKFF
TRBV20-1	NA	TRBJ1-5	NA	TGCAGTGCTAGTTCGCCGTCGGGCAATCAGCCCCAGCATTTT	CSASSPSGNQPQHF
TRBV5-4	NA	TRBJ2-7	NA	TGTGCCAGCAGCTCGCTGCAGGGGAACTACGAGCAGTACTTC	CASSSLQGNYEQYF
TRBV28	TRBD1	TRBJ1-2	NA	TGTGCCAGCAGTTTAACTGGACAGGGAAGACGCGGCTACACCTTC	CASSLTGQGRRGYTF
TRBV19	TRBD1	TRBJ2-7	once	TGTGCCAGCGCGTTCCGGGACAGGGGTTCCTACGAGCAGTACTTC	CASAFRDRGSYEQYF
TRBV28	TRBD1	TRBJ1-5	NA	TGTGCCAGCAGTTCCCCGTCTAGACAGGGGCAGCCCCAGCATTTT	CASSSPSRQGQPQHF